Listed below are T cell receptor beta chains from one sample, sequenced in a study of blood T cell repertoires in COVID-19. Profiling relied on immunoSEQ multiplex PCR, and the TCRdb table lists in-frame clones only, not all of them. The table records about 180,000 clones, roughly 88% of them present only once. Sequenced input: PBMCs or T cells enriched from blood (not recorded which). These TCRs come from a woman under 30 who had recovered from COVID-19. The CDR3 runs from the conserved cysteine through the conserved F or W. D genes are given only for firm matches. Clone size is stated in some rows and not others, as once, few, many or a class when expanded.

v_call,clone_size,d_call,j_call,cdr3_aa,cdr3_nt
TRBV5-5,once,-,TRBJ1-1,CASSSHPAAPMNTEAFF,TGTGCCAGCAGCTCTCACCCTGCCGCCCCTATGAACACTGAAGCTTTCTTT
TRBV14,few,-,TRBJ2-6,CASSQWESGANVLTF,TGTGCCAGCAGCCAGTGGGAGTCTGGGGCCAACGTCCTGACTTTC
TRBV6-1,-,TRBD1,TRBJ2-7,CASSDRTGSSYEQYF,TGTGCCAGCAGTGATAGGACAGGGTCGTCCTACGAGCAGTACTTC
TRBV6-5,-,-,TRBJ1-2,CASDFLGQGRKGYTF,TGTGCCAGCGACTTCCTGGGGCAGGGGAGAAAAGGCTACACCTTC
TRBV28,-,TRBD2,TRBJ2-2,CASTPGGTGELFF,TGTGCCAGCACCCCGGGGGGAACAGGGGAGCTGTTTTTT
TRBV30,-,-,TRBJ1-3,CAWASPGADTIYF,TGTGCCTGGGCTAGCCCAGGGGCCGACACCATATATTTT
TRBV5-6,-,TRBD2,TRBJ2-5,CASSLGRPRGGQETQYF,TGTGCCAGCAGCTTGGGGCGGCCGCGGGGGGGTCAAGAGACCCAGTACTTC
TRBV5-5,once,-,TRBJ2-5,CASSLIVTTRFGGQETQYF,TGTGCCAGCAGCTTGATTGTAACGACCCGGTTCGGCGGCCAAGAGACCCAGTACTTC
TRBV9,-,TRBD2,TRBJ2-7,CASSVAIGGVSEQYF,TGTGCCAGCAGCGTAGCCATCGGGGGGGTCTCCGAGCAGTACTTC
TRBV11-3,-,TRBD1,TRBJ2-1,CASSSQVPGQGSRHNEQFF,TGTGCCAGCAGCTCACAAGTCCCGGGACAGGGATCAAGGCACAATGAGCAGTTCTTC
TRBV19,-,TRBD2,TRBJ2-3,CASSPRLAGVSTDTQYF,TGTGCCAGTAGTCCACGACTAGCGGGAGTTAGCACAGATACGCAGTATTTT
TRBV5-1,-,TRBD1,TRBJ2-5,CASSPLQGSQETQYF,TGCGCCAGCAGCCCCCTACAGGGGAGTCAAGAGACCCAGTACTTC
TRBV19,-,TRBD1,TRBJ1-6,CASRPSRTGGVNSPLHF,TGTGCCAGTAGGCCTAGCCGAACAGGGGGCGTCAATTCACCCCTCCACTTT
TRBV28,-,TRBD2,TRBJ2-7,CASSSASGAFYEQYF,TGTGCCAGCAGTTCCGCTAGCGGGGCGTTCTACGAGCAGTACTTC
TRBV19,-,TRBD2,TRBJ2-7,CASSLGLAGGYEQYF,TGTGCCAGTAGTCTCGGACTAGCGGGAGGGTACGAGCAGTACTTC
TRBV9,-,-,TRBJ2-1,CASSLAVNEQFF,TGTGCCAGCAGCCTTGCGGTCAATGAGCAGTTCTTC
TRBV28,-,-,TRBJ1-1,CASSLTGNTEAFF,TGTGCCAGCAGTCTGACAGGGAACACTGAAGCTTTCTTT
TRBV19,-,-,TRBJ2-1,CASSIGGGNSNEQFF,TGTGCCAGTAGTATTGGGGGAGGCAACTCAAATGAGCAGTTCTTC
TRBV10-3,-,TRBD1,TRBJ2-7,CAISADRALYEQYF,TGTGCCATCAGTGCTGACAGGGCCCTCTACGAGCAGTACTTC
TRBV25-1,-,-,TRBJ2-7,CASSESTGLIYEQYF,TGTGCCAGCAGTGAGTCTACAGGATTAATATACGAGCAGTACTTC
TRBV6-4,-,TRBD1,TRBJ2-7,CASSDPGQGTYEQYF,TGTGCCAGCAGTGACCCGGGACAGGGAACCTACGAGCAGTACTTC
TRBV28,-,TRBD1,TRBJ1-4,CASSSGQPYEKLFF,TGTGCCAGCAGCTCGGGACAGCCATATGAAAAACTGTTTTTT
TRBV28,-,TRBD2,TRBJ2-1,CASSFRLAGSYNEQFF,TGTGCCAGCAGTTTTAGACTAGCGGGGTCCTACAATGAGCAGTTCTTC